Listed below are T cell receptor beta chains from one sample, sequenced in a study of graft-versus-host responses after intestinal transplantation. The protocol was immunoSEQ multiplex PCR, while the TCRdb copy is restricted to in-frame clones and leaves out a portion. The sample lists around 3,000 clones, around 76% occurring once. The sample consisted of ileum tissue, taken 5 and 7 days after intestinal transplantation. These receptors were obtained from a human patient who received an intestinal transplant, so some T cells may come from the graft donor. Both conserved end residues are part of each CDR3. The D gene is left open where the match is weak. Some rows have no size entry. The others give once, few or many, or a class for an expanded clone.

abundance: NA
d_gene: NA
v_gene: TRBV13
j_gene: TRBJ2-1
CDR3aa: CASSRGIQSSYNEQFF
CDR3nt: TGTGCCAGCAGCAGGGGGATACAGAGCTCCTACAATGAGCAGTTCTTC

abundance: once
d_gene: NA
v_gene: TRBV30
j_gene: TRBJ2-4
CDR3aa: CAWSVNQMAKNIQYF
CDR3nt: TGTGCCTGGAGTGTCAATCAGATGGCCAAAAACATTCAGTACTTC

abundance: NA
d_gene: NA
v_gene: TRBV5-1
j_gene: TRBJ1-1
CDR3aa: CASSLGAVNTEAFF
CDR3nt: TGCGCCAGCAGCTTGGGGGCGGTGAACACTGAAGCTTTCTTT

abundance: NA
d_gene: TRBD2
v_gene: TRBV5-1
j_gene: TRBJ2-3
CDR3aa: CASSLEAGGTDTQYF
CDR3nt: TGCGCCAGCAGCTTGGAAGCGGGAGGCACAGATACGCAGTATTTT

abundance: once
d_gene: NA
v_gene: TRBV6-9
j_gene: TRBJ1-3
CDR3aa: CASSYARDFGNTIYF
CDR3nt: TGTGCCAGCAGTTATGCCCGGGACTTCGGAAACACCATATATTTT

abundance: NA
d_gene: NA
v_gene: TRBV5-4
j_gene: TRBJ2-5
CDR3aa: CASSLGQQETQYF
CDR3nt: TGTGCCAGCAGCTTGGGACAACAAGAGACCCAGTACTTC

abundance: NA
d_gene: NA
v_gene: TRBV7-2
j_gene: TRBJ2-5
CDR3aa: CASSERKSGFQETQYF
CDR3nt: TGTGCCAGCAGCGAGAGAAAGAGCGGTTTCCAAGAGACCCAGTACTTC

abundance: NA
d_gene: NA
v_gene: TRBV2
j_gene: TRBJ1-5
CDR3aa: CASSVIQALPHF
CDR3nt: TGTGCCAGCAGTGTGATCCAGGCCCTCCCGCATTTT

abundance: NA
d_gene: TRBD2
v_gene: TRBV10-1
j_gene: TRBJ2-7
CDR3aa: CASSPTTSGPYEQYF
CDR3nt: TGCGCCAGCAGCCCTACGACTAGCGGCCCCTACGAGCAGTACTTC

abundance: NA
d_gene: TRBD1
v_gene: TRBV18
j_gene: TRBJ2-3
CDR3aa: CASSPYPPGTGSTDTQYF
CDR3nt: TGTGCCAGCTCACCGTATCCCCCCGGGACAGGGAGCACAGATACGCAGTATTTT

abundance: NA
d_gene: NA
v_gene: TRBV10-1
j_gene: TRBJ2-1
CDR3aa: CASNTGAGNEQFF
CDR3nt: TGCGCCAGTAACACGGGGGCGGGCAATGAGCAGTTCTTC

abundance: NA
d_gene: NA
v_gene: TRBV7-8
j_gene: TRBJ1-4
CDR3aa: CASSFGTTNEKLFF
CDR3nt: TGTGCCAGCAGCTTCGGGACAACTAATGAAAAACTGTTTTTT

abundance: few
d_gene: TRBD2
v_gene: TRBV18
j_gene: TRBJ2-1
CDR3aa: CASSRTSGSSYNEQFF
CDR3nt: TGTGCCAGCTCAAGGACTAGCGGGAGCTCCTACAATGAGCAGTTCTTC

abundance: few
d_gene: TRBD1
v_gene: TRBV9
j_gene: TRBJ2-7
CDR3aa: CASSPLGQGADYEQYF
CDR3nt: TGTGCCAGCAGCCCCCTGGGGCAGGGGGCGGACTACGAGCAGTACTTC

abundance: once
d_gene: TRBD2
v_gene: TRBV4-1
j_gene: TRBJ2-3
CDR3aa: CASSQGTGLAGGWGTDTQYF
CDR3nt: TGCGCCAGCAGCCAAGGGACAGGACTAGCGGGAGGGTGGGGCACAGATACGCAGTATTTT

abundance: NA
d_gene: NA
v_gene: TRBV12-5
j_gene: TRBJ1-2
CDR3aa: CASGLTGYGYTF
CDR3nt: TGTGCTAGTGGTTTGACAGGGTATGGCTACACCTTC

abundance: NA
d_gene: TRBD2
v_gene: TRBV5-3
j_gene: TRBJ2-1
CDR3aa: CARSGLAGGNEQFF
CDR3nt: TGTGCCAGAAGCGGACTAGCGGGGGGCAATGAGCAGTTCTTC

abundance: NA
d_gene: NA
v_gene: TRBV5-6
j_gene: TRBJ2-2
CDR3aa: CASSLSGPGELFF
CDR3nt: TGTGCCAGCAGCTTATCCGGACCCGGGGAGCTGTTTTTT

abundance: NA
d_gene: TRBD1
v_gene: TRBV29-1
j_gene: TRBJ1-3
CDR3aa: CSVEKGQGPRGGGNTIYF
CDR3nt: TGCAGCGTTGAAAAGGGACAGGGCCCTCGGGGAGGAGGAAACACCATATATTTT

abundance: NA
d_gene: NA
v_gene: TRBV6-5
j_gene: TRBJ2-1
CDR3aa: CASSYLTAISYNEQFF
CDR3nt: TGTGCCAGCAGTTACTTAACAGCCATTTCCTACAATGAGCAGTTCTTC

abundance: NA
d_gene: NA
v_gene: TRBV6-6
j_gene: TRBJ1-6
CDR3aa: CASSYGTNSPLHF
CDR3nt: TGTGCCAGCAGTTACGGGACAAATTCACCCCTCCACTTT

abundance: NA
d_gene: TRBD1
v_gene: TRBV30
j_gene: TRBJ1-5
CDR3aa: CAWRGQGNQPQHF
CDR3nt: TGTGCCTGGAGGGGACAGGGCAATCAGCCCCAGCATTTT

abundance: NA
d_gene: TRBD1
v_gene: TRBV7-2
j_gene: TRBJ1-6
CDR3aa: CASSLQGAYNSPLHF
CDR3nt: TGTGCCAGCAGCTTACAGGGGGCTTATAATTCACCCCTCCACTTT

abundance: NA
d_gene: TRBD1
v_gene: TRBV7-8
j_gene: TRBJ1-5
CDR3aa: CASSLQGVQPQHF
CDR3nt: TGTGCCAGCAGCTTACAGGGGGTTCAGCCCCAGCATTTT

abundance: NA
d_gene: TRBD1
v_gene: TRBV5-6
j_gene: TRBJ2-1
CDR3aa: CASSFIAGTGSNEQFF
CDR3nt: TGTGCCAGCAGCTTTATCGCCGGGACAGGGAGCAATGAGCAGTTCTTC

abundance: NA
d_gene: TRBD1
v_gene: TRBV25-1
j_gene: TRBJ2-3
CDR3aa: CASSSSRGIGTDTQYF
CDR3nt: TGTGCCAGCAGTAGTTCCAGGGGGATAGGCACAGATACGCAGTATTTT

abundance: few
d_gene: NA
v_gene: TRBV6-1
j_gene: TRBJ2-7
CDR3aa: CASSIYEQYF
CDR3nt: TGTGCCAGCAGCATTTACGAGCAGTACTTC

abundance: NA
d_gene: NA
v_gene: TRBV10-1
j_gene: TRBJ2-7
CDR3aa: CASSDRGSYEQYF
CDR3nt: TGCGCCAGCAGTGACAGGGGCTCCTACGAGCAGTACTTC

abundance: NA
d_gene: NA
v_gene: TRBV6-6
j_gene: TRBJ2-2
CDR3aa: CASNPGFAGELFF
CDR3nt: TGTGCCAGCAACCCGGGATTTGCCGGGGAGCTGTTTTTT

abundance: NA
d_gene: NA
v_gene: TRBV7-2
j_gene: TRBJ2-3
CDR3aa: CASSLGECTSTDTQYF
CDR3nt: TGTGCCAGCAGCTTAGGGGAATGTACTAGCACAGATACGCAGTATTTT

abundance: NA
d_gene: NA
v_gene: TRBV6-1
j_gene: TRBJ1-2
CDR3aa: CASSEEGRDYGYTF
CDR3nt: TGTGCCAGCAGTGAGGAAGGGAGAGACTATGGCTACACCTTC

abundance: NA
d_gene: TRBD1
v_gene: TRBV19
j_gene: TRBJ1-2
CDR3aa: CASTLTGTVYGYTF
CDR3nt: TGTGCCAGTACTCTGACAGGGACAGTGTATGGCTACACCTTC

abundance: NA
d_gene: NA
v_gene: TRBV7-2
j_gene: TRBJ1-1
CDR3aa: CASSLSFGRTEAFF
CDR3nt: TGTGCCAGCAGCTTAAGTTTCGGGCGTACTGAAGCTTTCTTT

abundance: NA
d_gene: NA
v_gene: TRBV2
j_gene: TRBJ1-6
CDR3aa: CASSKRSSSYNSPLHF
CDR3nt: TGTGCCAGCAGTAAAAGGTCTAGCTCCTATAATTCACCCCTCCACTTT

abundance: NA
d_gene: NA
v_gene: TRBV7-6
j_gene: TRBJ2-3
CDR3aa: CASSLGRTDTQYF
CDR3nt: TGTGCCAGCAGCTTAGGGCGCACAGATACGCAGTATTTT

abundance: NA
d_gene: TRBD2
v_gene: TRBV19
j_gene: TRBJ2-1
CDR3aa: CASSIPRTSGVNEQFF
CDR3nt: TGTGCCAGTAGTATTCCCCGGACTAGCGGGGTCAATGAGCAGTTCTTC

abundance: few
d_gene: NA
v_gene: TRBV7-8
j_gene: TRBJ2-5
CDR3aa: CASSLVGPQTQYF
CDR3nt: TGTGCCAGCAGCTTAGTGGGGCCACAGACCCAGTACTTC

abundance: NA
d_gene: NA
v_gene: TRBV7-2
j_gene: TRBJ2-7
CDR3aa: CASSFSGNGEQYF
CDR3nt: TGTGCCAGCAGCTTCAGTGGTAACGGTGAGCAGTACTTC

abundance: few
d_gene: TRBD1
v_gene: TRBV9
j_gene: TRBJ1-5
CDR3aa: CASSGGTGGQPQHF
CDR3nt: TGTGCCAGCAGCGGAGGGACAGGGGGTCAGCCCCAGCATTTT

abundance: NA
d_gene: NA
v_gene: TRBV9
j_gene: TRBJ2-5
CDR3aa: CASSPTGTQETQYF
CDR3nt: TGTGCCAGCAGCCCTACCGGGACACAAGAGACCCAGTACTTC

abundance: once
d_gene: TRBD2
v_gene: TRBV5-6
j_gene: TRBJ2-7
CDR3aa: CASSGRLAGPYEQYF
CDR3nt: TGTGCCAGCAGCGGTAGACTAGCAGGTCCCTACGAGCAGTACTTC

abundance: NA
d_gene: NA
v_gene: TRBV7-9
j_gene: TRBJ1-3
CDR3aa: CASSLQGSGNTIYF
CDR3nt: TGTGCCAGCAGCTTACAGGGGTCTGGAAACACCATATATTTT

abundance: NA
d_gene: NA
v_gene: TRBV15
j_gene: TRBJ1-1
CDR3aa: CATSRESPGLNTEAFF
CDR3nt: TGTGCCACCAGCAGAGAGAGTCCGGGGTTGAACACTGAAGCTTTCTTT